These 9 T cell receptor beta chains came from one sample sequenced in a study of blood T cell repertoires in COVID-19. Using immunoSEQ multiplex PCR, the repertoire was profiled, and TCRdb retains in-frame clones only, with some absent. This table holds approximately 76,000 clones, 90% to 95% found once. Sample: peripheral blood. These receptors came from a human donor in a cohort sampled during active COVID-19.

The rearrangement joins TRBV5-6 to TRBJ2-7; tentatively, D is TRBD2 (5 bases). V lost 4 bases and J lost 3, with 14 bases in between. The CDR3 totals 14 residues. Per the germline V gene, CDR1 is SGHDT and CDR2 is YYEEEE. CDR3 loop: CASSAWGEIYEQYF. CDR3 nucleotides: TGTGCCAGCAGCGCCTGGGGAGAAATCTACGAGCAGTACTTC.

V usage is TRBV9 and J usage is TRBJ2-7, with D possibly TRBD2 on 6 matching bases. This CDR3 contains 14 residues. Trimming shortened V by 4 bases and J by 6 bases, and 17 bases separated the two germline ends. Germline V gene sequence: CDR1 SGDLS, CDR2 YYNGEE. The CDR3 reads CASSLWGEAAEQYF. In DNA, the CDR3 is TGTGCCAGCAGCCTGTGGGGGGAGGCCGCCGAGCAGTACTTC.

This chain links TRBV7-2 with TRBJ2-2; 9 nucleotides agree with TRBD1. This CDR3 contains 15 residues. The J segment lost 8 bases and the V segment lost 5 bases, leaving 9 bases of the junction unmatched. Germline assignment: CDR1 SGHTA and CDR2 FQGNSA. The CDR3 spells CASSPGTGSSGELFF. In DNA form, the CDR3 reads TGTGCCAGCAGCCCCGGGACAGGGTCGAGTGGGGAGCTGTTTTTT. The full variable domain, its missing parts supplied by reference TRBV7-2 and TRBJ2-2, is GAGVSQSPSNKVTEKGKDVELRCDPISGHTALYWYRQSLGQGLEFLIYFQGNSAPDKSGLPSDRFSAERTGGSVSTLTIQRTQQEDSAVYLCASSPGTGSSGELFFGEGSRLTVL.

This clone was detected only a few times. The genes are TRBV5-6 and TRBJ2-7; 7 bases align to TRBD1. CDR3 length: 14 amino acids. The ends lost 0 bases at V and 2 bases at J; junction bases unmatched: 2. CDR1 and CDR2 from the germline V gene are SGHDT and YYEEEE. The CDR3 DNA is TGTGCCAGCAGCTTGGAGGGGGCTGCCTACGAGCAGTACTTC. Protein sequence: CASSLEGAAYEQYF.

The chain has TRBV7-2 and TRBJ2-6; maybe TRBD2 (6 bases). The length of the CDR3 is 19 residues. The germline V gene has CDR1 SGHTA and CDR2 FQGNSA. V lost 1 base and J 3 bases, leaving 19 bases between the germline ends. The CDR3 sequence: CASSLVTQGLVGGANVLTF. The CDR3 DNA is TGTGCCAGCAGCTTAGTTACCCAGGGACTCGTGGGTGGGGCCAACGTCCTGACTTTC. Variable domain in full (rest from reference TRBV7-2 and TRBJ2-6): GAGVSQSPSNKVTEKGKDVELRCDPISGHTALYWYRQSLGQGLEFLIYFQGNSAPDKSGLPSDRFSAERTGGSVSTLTIQRTQQEDSAVYLCASSLVTQGLVGGANVLTFGAGSRLTVL.

The chain is built from TRBV12-3 or TRBV12-4 and TRBJ2-7, with a possible D match to TRBD1 (6 bases). CDR3 length: 13 residues. V lost 6 bases to trimming and J lost 4 bases, with 13 bases between them. The CDR3 DNA reads TGTGCCAGCAGGCCTACAGGGTTGTACGAGCAGTACTTC. This encodes CASRPTGLYEQYF.

This clone was found a few times. J is TRBJ2-6 and V is TRBV4-1; no clear D gene. Trimming removed 4 bases from V and 1 base from J, with 14 bases in between. Germline loops: CDR1 MGHRA, CDR2 YSYEKL. CDR3 length: 17 amino acids. As DNA, the CDR3 is TGCGCCAGCAGCCTCCGAGATTTTGTATCTGGGGCCAACGTCCTGACTTTC. As protein: CASSLRDFVSGANVLTF.

This chain joins TRBV19 and TRBJ1-4; 8 bases align to TRBD1. The junction had 5 bases not matched to a gene; V was cut back by 4 bases and J by 7 bases. The CDR3 is made up of 14 amino acids. Germline loops: CDR1 LNHDA, CDR2 SQIVND (reference sequence). The CDR3 region has the DNA TGTGCCAGTAGTACGACAGGGGTTTTTGAAAAACTGTTTTTT. This codes for CASSTTGVFEKLFF. The full variable domain, rest sourced from reference TRBV19 and TRBJ1-4, is DGGITQSPKYLFRKEGQNVTLSCEQNLNHDAMYWYRQDPGQGLRLIYYSQIVNDFQKGDIAEGYSVSREKKESFPLTVTSAQKNPTAFYLCASSTTGVFEKLFFGSGTQLSVL.

The gene calls are TRBV11-2 and TRBJ1-1; TRBD1 is a possible D gene (5 bases). The germline CDR1 and CDR2 sequences are SGHAT and FQNNGV. CDR3 size: 13 residues. V shed 3 bases and J shed 4 bases, with 9 bases lying between them. CDR3 residues: CASSFRVATEAFF. The CDR3 DNA reads TGTGCCAGCAGCTTCAGGGTGGCCACTGAAGCTTTCTTT.